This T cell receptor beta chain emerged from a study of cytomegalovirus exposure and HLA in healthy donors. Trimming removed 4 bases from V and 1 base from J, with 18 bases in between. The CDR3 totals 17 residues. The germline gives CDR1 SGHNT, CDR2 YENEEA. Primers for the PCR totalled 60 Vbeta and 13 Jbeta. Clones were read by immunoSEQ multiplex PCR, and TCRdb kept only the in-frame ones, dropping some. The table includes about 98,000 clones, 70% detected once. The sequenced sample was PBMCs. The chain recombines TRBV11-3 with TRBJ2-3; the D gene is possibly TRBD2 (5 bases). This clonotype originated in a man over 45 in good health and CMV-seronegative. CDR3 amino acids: CASSSRFTRDGTDTQYF. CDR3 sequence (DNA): TGTGCCAGCAGCTCCAGATTCACTCGGGATGGCACAGATACGCAGTATTTT.